The source of this TCR beta chain is a study of T cell responses to AZD1222 COVID-19 vaccine. Generated by immunoSEQ multiplex PCR, the TCRdb table keeps only in-frame clones and is missing some. The data contain some 140,000 clones, 70% to 90% of them seen just once; the ten biggest clones take up under 7%. A single count supports this clone. The sample in question was peripheral blood, obtained on day 0 of MenACWY control vaccination. The sequence was obtained from an adult in good health.

The CDR3, as DNA: TGTGCCAGCAGCTCGGCGGGAGCCCAGCATTTT. Translating it yields CASSSAGAQHF. V usage is TRBV6-2 or TRBV6-3 and J usage is TRBJ1-5; D is uncertain. Deletions cut 6 bases from V and 11 bases from J, with 11 bases between. This CDR3 is built from 11 residues. Germline values: CDR1 MNHEY, CDR2 SVGEGT.